The 3 T cell receptor beta chains below come from one sample, sequenced in a study of beta chain features in type 1 diabetes. The investigators reverse transcribed all of the isolated RNA, so they sequenced expressed TCRB transcripts. Only in-frame clones appear in the TCRdb table, and some are missing; sequencing was by immunoSEQ multiplex PCR. This sample yields hundreds of thousands of clones, of which roughly 13% are seen a single time; 0.022% belongs to the top ten. Study-wide findings and caveats: Type 1 diabetes patients had TCRB CDR3s that were shorter (moderately but significantly so) in all four CD4+ subsets.

These receptors have no identified antigens. Sample: naive CD4+ T cells from blood. These receptors all stem from a man between 18 and 35 years old with type 1 diabetes.

The chain combines TRBV30 with TRBJ2-5, with D maybe TRBD2 (5 bases). This CDR3 has 16 residues. The germline V gene encodes CDR1 GTSNPN and CDR2 SVGIG (reference sequence). Trimming removed 2 bases from V and 4 bases from J, with 20 bases in between. Here the CDR3 DNA reads TGTGCCTGGAGTTCACTATTGAGGGAGTTCGGAGAGACCCAGTACTTC. Encoded protein: CAWSSLLREFGETQYF. The full variable domain, rest sourced from reference TRBV30 and TRBJ2-5, is SQTIHQWPATLVQPVGSPLSLECTVEGTSNPNLYWYRQAAGRGLQLLFYSVGIGQISSEVPQNLSASRPQDRQFILSSKKLLLSDSGFYLCAWSSLLREFGETQYFGPGTRLLVL.

CDR3 amino acids: CACSDRGYTF. CDR3 bases: TGTGCCTGTTCTGACAGAGGCTACACCTTC. The chain couples TRBV30 to TRBJ1-2, with a weak D call TRBD1 (5 bases). Germline CDR1 and CDR2: GTSNPN and SVGIG (reference sequence). Trimming stripped 6 bases from V and 8 bases from J, with 10 bases between. The CDR3 runs to 10 residues.

V is TRBV6-5 and J is TRBJ1-2, with 10 bases identical to TRBD1. Germline CDR1 is MNHEY and CDR2 is SVGAGI. The CDR3 is 16 amino acids. V was pared by 2 bases and J by 3 bases, with 6 bases of the junction left unmatched. This chain's CDR3 is CASSYGTGDVDYGYTF. The CDR3 DNA reads as TGTGCCAGCAGTTACGGGACAGGGGATGTTGACTATGGCTACACCTTC.